Below are 5 T cell receptor beta chains sequenced from a single sample in a study of T cell repertoires in cytomegalovirus infection. TCRdb itself ran the reads through MiXCR, one entry per CDR3 protein. The table has 650,000 to 850,000 distinct CDR3 sequences, 25% to 35% seen once; the top ten hold roughly 14%. These receptors' antigens are unknown. Material: cultured CD8+ T cells from PBMCs, obtained from culture after CMV antigen stimulation. Source of these receptors: a human donor in good health (CMV status not recorded). Some clones in this sample may be carry-over from other donors' samples.

The V and J genes are TRBV5-5 and TRBJ1-6, with 8 bases fitting TRBD1. The CDR3 runs 16 residues. The trim removed 4 bases at V and 7 bases at J, leaving 10 bases unmatched. CDR1 is SGHKS and CDR2 is YYEKEE in the germline V gene (reference sequence). CDR3 coding DNA: TGTGCCAGCAGCCTCCAGGGGAGACAGGGGAATTCACCCCTCCACTTT. Translating it yields CASSLQGRQGNSPLHF.

For the CDR3, the DNA is TGTGCCAGCAGTTCGGGACTAGTTCAGTATTTT. This codes for CASSSGLVQYF. The J gene is TRBJ2-3, the V gene TRBV2; 8 bases are shared with TRBD2. J gave up 12 bases and V 5 bases, and 4 bases lay outside the gene matches. The CDR3 is 11 amino acids. Per the germline V gene, CDR1 is SNHLY and CDR2 is FYNNEI.

This sequence joins TRBV11-2 and TRBJ1-1; weak D call: TRBD1 (5 bases). This CDR3 contains 19 residues. Germline CDR1 and CDR2: SGHAT and FQNNGV. Deletions cut 5 bases from V and 0 bases from J, with 25 bases between. The CDR3 DNA reads as TGTGCCAGCAGCCCCTATTTGGGGGAGCGCGGGCGGGTGAACACTGAAGCTTTCTTT. Encoded protein: CASSPYLGERGRVNTEAFF.

This clonotype turned up a few times. For the CDR3, the DNA is TGTGCCAGCAGTTCGGGTTTAACCGCGACCCAGTACTTC. Amino acids: CASSSGLTATQYF. The chain links TRBV12-3 or TRBV12-4 to TRBJ2-5; D not resolved. The length of the CDR3 is 13 residues. The V end lost 4 bases, the J end lost 7 bases, and 13 bases lay between the germline ends.

For this clonotype: This sequence may be a read error, since a much larger clone differs from it by one base. The chain links TRBV12-3 or TRBV12-4 to TRBJ2-5; TRBD1 is a possible D gene (5 bases). This CDR3 comprises 15 residues. The V end was cut by 4 bases, the J end by 7 bases, with 19 bases between. CDR3 region: CASSSSQGYLGTQYF. DNA for the CDR3: TGTGCCAGCAGTTCCTCTCAGGGTTATCTTGGGACCCAGTACTTC.